This entry is about one T cell receptor beta chain. This CDR3 contains 16 residues. The germline V gene has CDR1 SGHDT and CDR2 YYEEEE. PCR employed 60 Vbeta and 13 Jbeta primers. Data came from immunoSEQ multiplex PCR; TCRdb stores just in-frame clones and leaves some out. The table has more than 130,000 clones, over 60% seen once. The data are from a study of cytomegalovirus exposure and HLA in healthy donors. The chain has TRBV5-6 and TRBJ2-5; D might be TRBD2 (6 bases). The J call may be incorrect, as the DNA end agrees better with TRBJ2-7. The sequence was collected from a woman between 45 and 65 years old in good health and CMV-seronegative. What was sequenced was PBMCs. The CDR3 spells CASSSSAGPRGYEQYF. In DNA, the CDR3 is TGTGCCAGCAGCAGTAGCGCGGGACCAAGGGGCTACGAGCAGTACTTC.